These 3 T cell receptor beta chains were all obtained from the same sample, sequenced in a study of graft-versus-host responses after intestinal transplantation. Using immunoSEQ multiplex PCR, the repertoire was profiled, and TCRdb retains in-frame clones only, with some absent. In the table there are 98,000 or so clones, 86% of which are singletons. The material sequenced was PBMCs, taken 255 days after intestinal transplant. The receptors here all came from a human patient who received an intestinal transplant, so some T cells may come from the graft donor.

This rearrangement joins TRBV27 to TRBJ2-3, with D tentatively TRBD2 (6 bases). Germline values: CDR1 MNHEY, CDR2 SMNVEV (reference sequence). The CDR3 totals 14 residues. V was cut by 6 bases and J by 0 bases, with 10 bases left in between. CDR3 sequence (DNA): TGTGCCAGCAGACCGGGACTTAGCACAGATACGCAGTATTTT. Protein: CASRPGLSTDTQYF.

The chain employs TRBV6-5 and TRBJ1-2, with D possibly being TRBD1 (5 bases). V lost 2 bases and J lost 0, with 13 bases in between. Germline V gives CDR1 MNHEY, CDR2 SVGAGI. CDR3 length: 16 amino acids. For the CDR3, the DNA is TGTGCCAGCAGTTACACGCGACAGCCAGCTAACTATGGCTACACCTTC. It specifies CASSYTRQPANYGYTF.

The CDR3 reads CASTSGRGSGYTF. The CDR3 nucleotides read TGTGCCAGCACCTCGGGCAGGGGTAGCGGCTACACCTTC. This chain connects TRBV6-5 to TRBJ1-2; a weak D match, TRBD1 (6 bases). CDR3 length equals 13 residues. V lost 7 bases to trimming and J lost 8 bases, with 17 bases between them. The germline V gene encodes CDR1 MNHEY and CDR2 SVGAGI.